What follows are 31 T cell receptor beta chains derived from one specimen sequenced in a study of T cell changes during pregnancy in multiple sclerosis. TCRdb's copy holds only in-frame clones and misses some; the assay was immunoSEQ multiplex PCR. The sample yields around 19,000 clones, around 85% seen once. The sample was CD8+ T cells from peripheral blood mononuclear cells, taken after pregnancy. The source is a female donor with multiple sclerosis, enrolled in a pregnancy study.

V usage is TRBV19 and J usage is TRBJ1-3, with D unclear. The ends were cut back, 0 bases at V and 0 bases at J, with 9 bases in the middle. Germline V gives CDR1 LNHDA, CDR2 SQIVND (reference sequence). This CDR3 has 16 residues. CDR3 sequence (DNA): TGTGCCAGTAGTATAGACGACGGAGACTCTGGAAACACCATATATTTT. This sequence encodes CASSIDDGDSGNTIYF.

The chain carries TRBV2 and TRBJ1-1, with a tentative D call TRBD1 (6 bases). The CDR3 runs 16 residues. Germline loops: CDR1 SNHLY, CDR2 FYNNEI. The germline V and J ends were trimmed by 2 bases and 1 base, with 14 bases remaining between them. The CDR3 region has the DNA TGTGCCAGCAGTGAATCAATGGGGGCGAGGAACACTGAAGCTTTCTTT. Amino acids: CASSESMGARNTEAFF.

This clone showed up just once. The chain recombines TRBV27 with TRBJ1-2, with 8 bases fitting TRBD1. The CDR3 runs to 13 residues. The junction had 10 bases not matched to a gene; V was cut back by 8 bases and J by 8 bases. Germline assignment: CDR1 MNHEY and CDR2 SMNVEV (reference sequence). The CDR3 spells CASRSQGAEGYTF. The CDR3 DNA reads TGTGCCAGCCGATCCCAGGGGGCTGAAGGCTACACCTTC.

This chain links TRBV4-2 with TRBJ2-2; D perhaps matches TRBD2 (5 bases). Trimming took off 3 bases at V and 4 bases at J, with 9 bases between the two ends. The CDR3 is 14 residues long. Germline loops: CDR1 LGHNA, CDR2 YNFKEQ. The CDR3 region is CASSQGEVTGELFF. CDR3 bases: TGTGCCAGCAGCCAGGGAGAGGTCACCGGGGAGCTGTTTTTT.

The V gene is TRBV6-1, the J gene TRBJ2-7; D possibly corresponds to TRBD2 (6 bases). CDR1 and CDR2 (germline): MNHNS, SASEGT. V was clipped by 10 bases and J by 3 bases, with 16 bases between them. The CDR3 is 13 amino acids. CDR3 sequence: CATGNLAIYEQYF. CDR3 bases: TGTGCCACCGGGAACCTAGCGATCTACGAGCAGTACTTC.

The chain combines TRBV28 with TRBJ2-1, with 11 bases identical to TRBD2. The CDR3 extends over 15 amino acids. Germline-derived CDR1 and CDR2 are MDHEN and SYDVKM. V shed 5 bases and J 6 bases; nucleotides not matched to a gene: 6. The CDR3 nucleotides read TGTGCCAGCAGTCCGGGACTAGCGGAAGTCAATGAGCAGTTCTTC. As protein: CASSPGLAEVNEQFF. The entire variable domain, with the rest obtained from reference TRBV28 and TRBJ2-1, is as follows: DVKVTQSSRYLVKRTGEKVFLECVQDMDHENMFWYRQDPGLGLRLIYFSYDVKMKEKGDIPEGYSVSREKKERFSLILESASTNQTSMYLCASSPGLAEVNEQFFGPGTRLTVL.

This clone has just a few counts. The chain is built from TRBV4-3 and TRBJ1-1, with D possibly being TRBD1 (6 bases). From germline, CDR1 is LGHNA and CDR2 YSLEER. The CDR3 covers 16 residues. Trimming pared 1 base from V and 5 bases from J, leaving 17 bases between. The DNA of the CDR3 is TGCGCCAGCAGCCAAGGGTGGGGGGCAGCGGGAACTGAAGCTTTCTTT. It codes for CASSQGWGAAGTEAFF.

V usage is TRBV27 and J usage is TRBJ2-1; 11 bases align to TRBD2. Germline-derived CDR1 and CDR2 are MNHEY and SMNVEV (reference sequence). V gave up 8 bases and J gave up 8 bases; unmatched junction bases: 8. The CDR3 totals 14 residues. The CDR3 DNA sequence: TGTGCCAGCGGTGGTAGCGGGGGGGCCGATGAGCAGTTCTTC. It specifies CASGGSGGADEQFF.

CDR3 sequence: CASSQDSRGNEQYF. As DNA, the CDR3 is TGCGCCAGCAGCCAAGATAGCAGGGGTAACGAGCAGTACTTC. The J gene is TRBJ2-7, the V gene TRBV4-1, with TRBD1 as a possible D gene (6 bases). Germline V CDR1 and CDR2: MGHRA, YSYEKL. V was shortened by 0 bases and J by 5 bases, with 11 bases between the two germline ends. This CDR3 has 14 residues.

This sequence joins TRBV12-5 and TRBJ2-5; tentatively, D is TRBD2 (6 bases). CDR3 length: 15 residues. The V gene lost 0 bases and the J gene lost 4 bases, with 12 bases spanning the gap. Looked up from germline, CDR1 is LGHNT and CDR2 is FRNRAP. The CDR3 here is CASGLVPSAGETQYF. The CDR3 DNA sequence: TGTGCTAGTGGTTTGGTCCCTAGCGCAGGAGAGACCCAGTACTTC.

This chain joins TRBV27 and TRBJ1-6; D unresolved. The germline gives CDR1 MNHEY, CDR2 SMNVEV (reference sequence). The CDR3 spans 14 residues. V dropped 5 bases and J dropped 7 bases, with 12 bases sitting between them. CDR3 in amino acids: CASSPELSNSPLHF. CDR3 bases: TGTGCCAGCAGTCCCGAACTTTCGAATTCACCCCTCCACTTT.

The chain links TRBV29-1 to TRBJ2-7; 12 bases map to TRBD1. Unmatched junction bases numbered 12, after V lost 7 bases and J lost 5 bases. CDR3 size: 15 residues. Germline lookup yields CDR1 SQVTM and CDR2 ANQGSEA. Here the CDR3 reads CSAYLLGQGANEQYF. For the CDR3, the DNA is TGCAGCGCATACCTTTTGGGACAGGGGGCCAACGAGCAGTACTTC.

In this sample, this clone turned up once. The CDR3 reads CATSREGERDLYEQYF. CDR3 bases: TGTGCCACCAGCAGAGAGGGGGAGCGGGACCTCTACGAGCAGTACTTC. The chain employs TRBV15 and TRBJ2-7, with 7 bases identical to TRBD2. There are 16 residues in the CDR3. Losses at the gene ends were 0 bases for V and 3 bases for J; bases not matched to a gene: 8. The germline gives CDR1 LNHNV, CDR2 YYDKDF (reference sequence).

This rearrangement joins TRBV6-1 to TRBJ2-7, with 8 bases identical to TRBD1. With V trimmed by 11 bases and J by 4 bases, 16 bases remained unmatched. Germline V lookup: CDR1 MNHNS, CDR2 SASEGT. The CDR3 spans 15 residues. Here the CDR3 reads CAAKGTGSSVYEQYF. In DNA form, the CDR3 reads TGTGCCGCAAAGGGGACAGGTAGTTCAGTGTACGAGCAGTACTTC.

This chain connects TRBV7-6 to TRBJ2-1; 10 positions match TRBD2. CDR1 is SGHVS and CDR2 is FNYEAQ in the germline V gene. The length of the CDR3 is 15 residues. Germline trimming cut 5 bases from V and 7 bases from J; bases unmatched to any gene: 8. As DNA, the CDR3 is TGTGCCAGCAGCCTACTTAGCGGGGGGCCGAATGAGCAGTTCTTC. Translated: CASSLLSGGPNEQFF.

The genes are TRBV27 and TRBJ2-1, with TRBD2 matching over 14 bases. V shed 5 bases, J shed 3 bases, and the junction held 6 bases outside the gene matches. Per germline, CDR1 MNHEY and CDR2 SMNVEV (reference sequence). This CDR3 contains 17 residues. The CDR3 DNA sequence: TGTGCCAGCAGTCGGGGACTAGCGGGAGCCCTCTACAATGAGCAGTTCTTC. Protein: CASSRGLAGALYNEQFF.

The chain carries TRBV5-5 and TRBJ2-1; TRBD1 matches 7 bases. In germline, CDR1 is SGHKS, CDR2 YYEKEE (reference sequence). V gave up 3 bases and J gave up 1 base; unmatched junction bases: 7. The CDR3 sequence is 16 residues long. CDR3 bases: TGTGCCAGCAGCTCCGGACAGGCGTTATCCTACAATGAGCAGTTCTTC. This encodes CASSSGQALSYNEQFF.

The V call is TRBV5-8, the J call TRBJ2-3; TRBD1 matches at 7 bases. The CDR3 runs 16 residues. J lost 3 bases, V lost 0 bases, and 7 bases had no gene match. Per the germline V gene, CDR1 is SGHTS and CDR2 is YDEGEE. The CDR3 DNA reads TGTGCCAGCAGCTTGGCCGCGACAGGGTGGACAGATACGCAGTATTTT. Its translation is CASSLAATGWTDTQYF.

This sequence joins TRBV11-2 and TRBJ1-3, with 9 positions matching TRBD1. Per the germline V gene, CDR1 is SGHAT and CDR2 is FQNNGV. CDR3 length: 16 residues. The J segment lost 0 bases and the V segment lost 7 bases, leaving 7 bases of the junction unmatched. CDR3 nucleotide sequence: TGTGCCAGCACCCTTTCGACAGGGGGCTCTGGAAACACCATATATTTT. Translating gives CASTLSTGGSGNTIYF.

Relative to its sample, this clone is medium-sized. CDR3: CASSDFAGGEETQYF. CDR3 nucleotides: TGTGCCAGCAGTGATTTCGCGGGGGGAGAAGAGACCCAGTACTTC. The J gene is TRBJ2-5, the V gene TRBV6-1, with 8 bases matching TRBD2. The V and J ends lost 3 bases and 3 bases, in that order; junction bases with no gene match: 6. The CDR3 is 15 residues long. Germline CDR1 reads MNHNS; CDR2 reads SASEGT.

The genes are TRBV6-5 and TRBJ2-3; a weak D match, TRBD1 (5 bases). Trimming pared 4 bases from V and 1 base from J, leaving 6 bases between. Germline assignment: CDR1 MNHEY and CDR2 SVGAGI. CDR3 length: 13 amino acids. CDR3 nucleotide sequence: TGTGCCAGCAGTTTACAGGGCACAGATACGCAGTATTTT. It is translated as CASSLQGTDTQYF.

This chain joins TRBV7-3 and TRBJ2-5; D is possibly TRBD2 (5 bases). The CDR3 sequence is 14 residues long. Trimming shortened V by 2 bases and J by 1 base, and 8 bases separated the two germline ends. The germline V gene encodes CDR1 SGHTA and CDR2 FQGTGA. The DNA for the CDR3 is TGTGCCAGCAGCTTATTAGGGAGCCAAGAGACCCAGTACTTC. It encodes CASSLLGSQETQYF.

V gene TRBV5-1 combines with J gene TRBJ1-1; D uncertain. The CDR3 runs to 16 residues. With 2 bases removed from V and 2 bases from J, the gap between germline ends came to 16 bases. Germline CDR1 reads SGHRS; CDR2 reads YFSETQ. CDR3 nucleotide sequence: TGCGCCAGCAGCTTAGACCTGTGGCAGGTAAACACTGAAGCTTTCTTT. Its protein is CASSLDLWQVNTEAFF.

This chain uses TRBV15 with TRBJ1-4, with 9 bases lining up with TRBD1. Germline values: CDR1 LNHNV, CDR2 YYDKDF (reference sequence). Losses at the gene ends were 1 base for V and 5 bases for J; bases not matched to a gene: 2. This CDR3 has 15 residues. CDR3 region: CATSRGGTGNEKLFF. The CDR3 DNA reads as TGTGCCACCAGCAGAGGGGGGACAGGGAATGAAAAACTGTTTTTT.

The J gene is TRBJ2-1, the V gene TRBV4-1; 8 nucleotides agree with TRBD1. V trimming: 4 bases; J trimming: 5 bases; junction bases outside the gene matches: 4. CDR1 and CDR2 from the germline V gene are MGHRA and YSYEKL. This CDR3 is 14 amino acids long. CDR3 residues: CASSRETGDNEQFF. The CDR3 DNA reads as TGCGCCAGCAGCCGGGAGACAGGGGACAATGAGCAGTTCTTC.

The CDR3 loop is CASSLTEMNEQFF. The CDR3 DNA reads TGTGCCAGCAGCTTAACCGAGATGAATGAGCAGTTCTTC. This chain links TRBV7-3 with TRBJ2-1; no clear D gene. There are 13 residues in the CDR3. V shed 0 bases and J shed 7 bases, with 7 bases lying between them. In germline, CDR1 is SGHTA, CDR2 FQGTGA.

The chain couples TRBV2 to TRBJ1-1; TRBD1 matches 9 bases. Germline V gives CDR1 SNHLY, CDR2 FYNNEI. V dropped 3 bases and J dropped 5; count of bases not matched to a gene: 7. This CDR3 is built from 15 residues. The CDR3 coding sequence is TGTGCCAGCAGTGAGGAAGGGACAGGGAGGACTGAAGCTTTCTTT. Protein product: CASSEEGTGRTEAFF.

This rearrangement joins TRBV28 to TRBJ2-5, with D hard to call. Germline V gene lookup returns CDR1 MDHEN and CDR2 SYDVKM. V dropped 4 bases and J dropped 6 bases, with 15 bases sitting between them. This CDR3 has 14 residues. The CDR3: CASSSLIPPKTQYF. CDR3 nucleotides: TGTGCCAGCAGTTCTCTAATTCCCCCAAAGACCCAGTACTTC.

The chain joins TRBV14 to TRBJ2-7; TRBD2 matches at 8 bases. The CDR3 contains 17 residues. In germline, CDR1 is SGHDN, CDR2 FVKESK. Losses at the gene ends were 4 bases for V and 2 bases for J; bases not matched to a gene: 13. CDR3 loop: CASSPANRGGLAYEQYF. In DNA, the CDR3 is TGTGCCAGCAGCCCAGCCAACCGGGGGGGATTAGCCTACGAGCAGTACTTC.

The chain employs TRBV19 and TRBJ1-1; tentatively, D is TRBD1 (5 bases). Trimming removed 2 bases at V and 4 bases at J, with 17 bases between. Germline lookup yields CDR1 LNHDA and CDR2 SQIVND (reference sequence). There are 16 residues in the CDR3. The CDR3 loop is CASSIFGGAMGTEAFF. DNA of the CDR3: TGTGCCAGTAGTATATTCGGAGGGGCTATGGGCACTGAAGCTTTCTTT.

The V and J genes are TRBV7-8 and TRBJ2-7, with a weak D call TRBD2 (5 bases). Deletions cut 7 bases from V and 5 bases from J, with 24 bases between. There are 16 residues in the CDR3. The germline V gene encodes CDR1 SGHVS and CDR2 FQNEAQ. The CDR3 spells CASTPLLGEFTHEQYF. As DNA, the CDR3 is TGTGCCAGCACCCCCCTCCTGGGAGAATTTACCCACGAGCAGTACTTC.